One sample yielded the 30 T cell receptor beta chains listed below, sequenced in a study of beta chain features in type 1 diabetes. Expressed TCRB transcripts got sequenced, as all isolated RNA was reverse transcribed. Profiling relied on immunoSEQ multiplex PCR, and the TCRdb table lists in-frame clones only, not all of them. The sample contains approximately 170,000 clones, approximately 9% of which appear only once. Sequencing input: central memory CD4+ T cells from blood. Source of these receptors: a woman aged 18-29 years in good health.

This clone has a handful of counts. This chain uses TRBV5-1 with TRBJ2-7; a possible D gene is TRBD2 (6 bases). Germline-derived CDR1 and CDR2 are SGHRS and YFSETQ. With 5 bases removed from V and 0 bases from J, the gap between germline ends came to 12 bases. This CDR3 has 14 amino acids. CDR3 sequence: CASRFRDSSYEQYF. In DNA, the CDR3 is TGCGCCAGCAGGTTCCGGGACTCCTCCTACGAGCAGTACTTC.

This clone was seen only a few times. The rearrangement links TRBV15 to TRBJ2-1; 7 bases agree with TRBD2. With 3 bases clipped from V and 4 bases from J, the junction kept 12 bases outside the gene matches. CDR1 and CDR2 (germline): LNHNV, YYDKDF (reference sequence). The CDR3 loop spans 17 amino acids. CDR3 in amino acids: CATSSRGLAESYNEQFF. CDR3 DNA: TGTGCCACCAGCAGTCGGGGTCTAGCGGAGTCTTACAATGAGCAGTTCTTC.

This rearrangement joins TRBV10-3 to TRBJ2-7, with D uncertain. Germline V gene lookup returns CDR1 ENHRY and CDR2 SYGVKD. The V end was cut by 3 bases, the J end by 4 bases, with 16 bases between. The CDR3 has 15 amino acids. CDR3 loop: CAISEGGSLLYEQYF. CDR3 nucleotide sequence: TGTGCCATCAGTGAAGGCGGATCCCTTTTGTACGAGCAGTACTTC.

This clone was picked up many times. V gene TRBV6-6 combines with J gene TRBJ1-2; 9 bases are shared with TRBD1. The length of the CDR3 is 14 residues. CDR1 is MNHNY and CDR2 is SVGAGI in the germline V gene (reference sequence). The trim removed 4 bases at V and 5 bases at J, leaving 5 bases unmatched. The CDR3: CASSSQGAGYGYTF. CDR3 nucleotides: TGTGCCAGCAGTTCACAGGGGGCTGGTTATGGCTACACCTTC.

This clone was picked up a small number of times. The chain joins TRBV15 to TRBJ2-1; 8 bases are a match to TRBD2. Germline values: CDR1 LNHNV, CDR2 YYDKDF (reference sequence). J was trimmed by 6 bases and V by 8 bases; bases with no gene match: 9. The CDR3 has 14 residues. This CDR3 is CATLRGGLSNEQFF. In DNA, the CDR3 is TGTGCCACCCTCCGGGGGGGCCTTAGCAATGAGCAGTTCTTC.

The table lists this clone with a few counts. This rearrangement joins TRBV7-2 to TRBJ2-2; D not resolved. This CDR3 is 15 amino acids long. Trimming left V 1 base short and J 7 bases short, with 13 bases between. Germline assignment: CDR1 SGHTA and CDR2 FQGNSA. CDR3 DNA: TGTGCCAGCAGCTTAGTTCGCATTTTGAGCGGGGAGCTGTTTTTT. It specifies CASSLVRILSGELFF.

This clone was observed a handful of times. The V call is TRBV29-1, the J call TRBJ2-3; maybe TRBD1 (5 bases). The CDR3 consists of 13 residues. V lost 7 bases and J lost 4, with 15 bases in between. Germline V gene data show CDR1 as SQVTM and CDR2 as ANQGSEA. The CDR3 loop reads CSATPQTADTQYF. In DNA form, the CDR3 reads TGCAGCGCCACTCCTCAGACAGCAGATACGCAGTATTTT.

The chain is built from TRBV19 and TRBJ2-5; 9 nucleotides match TRBD2. This CDR3 contains 15 residues. V dropped 5 bases and J dropped 3; count of bases not matched to a gene: 7. Germline lookup yields CDR1 LNHDA and CDR2 SQIVND (reference sequence). In DNA form, the CDR3 reads TGTGCCAGTAGTCCAAGGCGGGGGGGCAAAGAGACCCAGTACTTC. Its protein product is CASSPRRGGKETQYF. The full variable domain, in which reference TRBV19 and TRBJ2-5 provide the parts outside the CDR3, is DGGITQSPKYLFRKEGQNVTLSCEQNLNHDAMYWYRQDPGQGLRLIYYSQIVNDFQKGDIAEGYSVSREKKESFPLTVTSAQKNPTAFYLCASSPRRGGKETQYFGPGTRLLVL.

This chain connects TRBV4-2 to TRBJ2-1; a weak D match, TRBD2 (6 bases). CDR3 length equals 15 residues. Germline V gene data show CDR1 as LGHNA and CDR2 as YNFKEQ. Trimming pared 6 bases from V and 5 bases from J, leaving 17 bases between. The chain's CDR3 is CASRPGLANHNEQFF. CDR3 sequence (DNA): TGTGCCAGCAGACCCGGGCTAGCGAACCACAATGAGCAGTTCTTC.

This clone has at least ten counts. The chain is built from TRBV7-9 and TRBJ2-1, with TRBD2 as a possible D gene (7 bases). The V gene's germline CDR1 is SEHNR and CDR2 FQNEAQ (reference sequence). The length of the CDR3 is 14 residues. V lost 2 bases to trimming and J lost 9 bases, with 14 bases between them. In nucleotides, the CDR3 is TGTGCCAGCAGCTTATCGACGGGGGGCACTGAGCAGTTCTTC. The encoded protein is CASSLSTGGTEQFF.

In its sample, this clone was seen a few times. The rearrangement joins TRBV7-8 to TRBJ1-1; 8 nucleotides line up with TRBD1. J was trimmed by 5 bases and V by 5 bases; bases with no gene match: 7. This CDR3 is 14 amino acids long. The germline gives CDR1 SGHVS, CDR2 FQNEAQ. CDR3 in amino acids: CASSPDRGGTEAFF. CDR3 bases: TGTGCCAGCAGCCCCGACAGGGGAGGGACTGAAGCTTTCTTT.

The sample holds a few counts of this clone. V and J are TRBV7-3 and TRBJ2-2; 10 bases fit TRBD1. The CDR3 totals 15 residues. Germline trimming cut 4 bases from V and 4 bases from J; bases unmatched to any gene: 3. Germline V CDR1 and CDR2: SGHTA, FQGTGA. Here the CDR3 DNA reads TGTGCCAGCAGCTCCGGACAGGGGGGCACCGGGGAGCTGTTTTTT. It translates to CASSSGQGGTGELFF.

In DNA form, the CDR3 reads TGTGCCAGCATGACTAGCGGACAAGAGACCCAGTACTTC. Translation: CASMTSGQETQYF. The chain links TRBV6-5 to TRBJ2-5; 9 bases line up with TRBD2. V was clipped by 7 bases and J by 2 bases; unmatched bases: 2. This CDR3 is 13 amino acids long. Germline assignment: CDR1 MNHEY and CDR2 SVGAGI.

CDR3 protein: CASSVAGTGGHEQFF. As DNA, the CDR3 is TGTGCCAGCAGCGTAGCTGGGACAGGGGGTCATGAGCAGTTCTTC. V gene TRBV9 combines with J gene TRBJ2-1, with TRBD1 identical over 11 bases. V trimming: 0 bases; J trimming: 8 bases; junction bases outside the gene matches: 4. The germline V gene has CDR1 SGDLS and CDR2 YYNGEE. This CDR3 contains 15 residues.

The chain has TRBV7-2 and TRBJ2-2; 10 bases fit TRBD2. The length of the CDR3 is 17 residues. V lost 2 bases and J lost 1; bases outside the gene matches: 4. CDR1 and CDR2 from the germline V gene are SGHTA and FQGNSA. The CDR3 sequence is CASSLPGTSENTGELFF. CDR3 sequence (DNA): TGTGCCAGCAGCTTACCCGGGACTAGCGAGAACACCGGGGAGCTGTTTTTT.

This clone appeared a few times. V usage is TRBV30 and J usage is TRBJ2-3; no clear D. This CDR3 spans 14 amino acids. V gave up 2 bases and J gave up 2 bases, with 11 bases separating them. Per the germline V gene, CDR1 is GTSNPN and CDR2 is SVGIG (reference sequence). The CDR3, as DNA: TGTGCCTGGAGTCCCCCACGGGTCACAGATACGCAGTATTTT. Protein: CAWSPPRVTDTQYF. The complete variable domain, with remaining parts taken from reference TRBV30 and TRBJ2-3, reads SQTIHQWPATLVQPVGSPLSLECTVEGTSNPNLYWYRQAAGRGLQLLFYSVGIGQISSEVPQNLSASRPQDRQFILSSKKLLLSDSGFYLCAWSPPRVTDTQYFGPGTRLTVL.

This clone is a singleton in its sample. CDR3 protein: CASSPQGAGGQPQHF. CDR3 DNA: TGTGCCAGCAGTCCACAGGGGGCAGGGGGTCAGCCCCAGCATTTT. The chain recombines TRBV27 with TRBJ1-5; 9 bases match TRBD1. The CDR3 has 15 residues. Germline CDR1 is MNHEY and CDR2 is SMNVEV (reference sequence). V was pared by 5 bases and J by 6 bases, with 8 bases of the junction left unmatched.

The rearrangement links TRBV10-3 to TRBJ1-1, with D tentatively TRBD1 (6 bases). The V gene lost 4 bases and the J gene lost 5 bases, with 23 bases spanning the gap. Germline CDR1 reads ENHRY; CDR2 reads SYGVKD. This CDR3 is built from 17 residues. CDR3 sequence reads: CAISAPPTGQLGTEAFF. The DNA for the CDR3 is TGTGCCATCAGTGCCCCCCCGACAGGACAGCTGGGGACTGAAGCTTTCTTT.

This clone was found a few times. The rearrangement joins TRBV5-4 to TRBJ2-2, with D perhaps TRBD1 (5 bases). The V and J ends lost 5 bases and 6 bases respectively, with 14 bases between them. The CDR3 runs to 14 residues. From germline, CDR1 is SGHNT and CDR2 YYREEE (reference sequence). CDR3 sequence reads: CASRPDSSPGELFF. CDR3 sequence (DNA): TGTGCCAGCAGGCCTGACAGTTCTCCCGGGGAGCTGTTTTTT. Drawing the rest from reference TRBV5-4 and TRBJ2-2, the complete variable domain is ETGVTQSPTHLIKTRGQQVTLRCSSQSGHNTVSWYQQALGQGPQFIFQYYREEENGRGNFPPRFSGLQFPNYSSELNVNALELDDSALYLCASRPDSSPGELFFGEGSRLTVL.

This sequence joins TRBV30 and TRBJ1-2, with 9 bases identical to TRBD1. Germline V CDR1 and CDR2: GTSNPN, SVGIG (reference sequence). The CDR3 runs to 11 residues. The V gene end was trimmed by 5 bases and the J gene end by 8 bases; junction bases not matched to a gene: 3. The chain's CDR3 is CAWGTGPGYTF. CDR3 bases: TGTGCCTGGGGGACAGGGCCCGGCTACACCTTC.

This clone has only a few counts. The rearrangement joins TRBV30 to TRBJ2-3; the D gene is possibly TRBD2 (5 bases). In germline, CDR1 is GTSNPN, CDR2 SVGIG (reference sequence). There are 14 residues in the CDR3. Trimming took 6 bases from V and 0 from J, leaving 13 bases between them. CDR3 protein: CACSLAPSTDTQYF. The CDR3 DNA sequence: TGTGCCTGTTCCCTAGCTCCCAGCACAGATACGCAGTATTTT.

This clone was seen more than once but under ten times. This chain joins TRBV6-5 and TRBJ2-7; 8 bases are shared with TRBD2. The CDR3 sequence is 14 residues long. J was trimmed by 3 bases and V by 7 bases; bases with no gene match: 8. Germline V gives CDR1 MNHEY, CDR2 SVGAGI. The CDR3 protein is CASKRLATVYEQYF. In DNA form, the CDR3 reads TGTGCCAGCAAACGACTAGCGACGGTCTACGAGCAGTACTTC.

This clone turned up a few times. The chain recombines TRBV5-1 with TRBJ2-1; 16 bases are shared with TRBD2. J lost 5 bases, V lost 7 bases, and 12 bases had no gene match. Germline-derived CDR1 and CDR2 are SGHRS and YFSETQ. This CDR3 region has 18 residues. The CDR3 DNA is TGCGCCAGCTTCCCCGGGACTAGCGGGGGGGTACGGCACAATGAGCAGTTCTTC. Translating gives CASFPGTSGGVRHNEQFF.

This rearrangement joins TRBV7-2 to TRBJ1-5; D is uncertain. Trimming removed 5 bases at V and 5 bases at J, with 16 bases between. The CDR3 sequence is 15 residues long. The V gene's germline CDR1 is SGHTA and CDR2 FQGNSA. CDR3 amino acids: CASSDTGRNDQPQHF. The CDR3 nucleotides are TGTGCCAGCAGCGACACCGGGAGGAACGATCAGCCCCAGCATTTT. Drawing the rest from reference TRBV7-2 and TRBJ1-5, the complete variable domain is GAGVSQSPSNKVTEKGKDVELRCDPISGHTALYWYRQSLGQGLEFLIYFQGNSAPDKSGLPSDRFSAERTGGSVSTLTIQRTQQEDSAVYLCASSDTGRNDQPQHFGDGTRLSIL.

This clone was counted a few times. This chain uses TRBV7-9 with TRBJ1-2, with TRBD1 matching over 10 bases. The CDR3 length is 18 residues. Germline assignment: CDR1 SEHNR and CDR2 FQNEAQ (reference sequence). Trimming cost V 5 bases and J 5 bases; bases outside gene matches: 17. Here the CDR3 DNA reads TGTGCCAGCAGCCAACCTAAGACGCCGGGACAGGGGTTATATGGCTACACCTTC. It codes for CASSQPKTPGQGLYGYTF.

This clone was seen a few times. The gene calls are TRBV30 and TRBJ1-5; 12 bases map to TRBD1. Germline values: CDR1 GTSNPN, CDR2 SVGIG (reference sequence). Germline trimming cut 6 bases from V and 6 bases from J; bases unmatched to any gene: 3. CDR3 length equals 13 residues. The CDR3 sequence is CACRDRGLQPQHF. CDR3 nucleotides: TGTGCCTGCAGGGACAGGGGGCTTCAGCCCCAGCATTTT.

The chain recombines TRBV13 with TRBJ2-7, with D possibly matching TRBD2 (6 bases). The CDR3 totals 18 residues. Germline-derived CDR1 and CDR2 are PRHDT and FYEKMQ (reference sequence). With 2 bases removed from V and 2 bases from J, the gap between germline ends came to 22 bases. Written as DNA, the CDR3 is TGTGCCAGCAGCTTAACTACTCGGATGCGGCGGACTACCTACGAGCAGTACTTC. As protein: CASSLTTRMRRTTYEQYF.

The V call is TRBV7-2, the J call TRBJ1-1; 9 nucleotides line up with TRBD1. The CDR3 runs to 15 residues. In germline, CDR1 is SGHTA, CDR2 FQGNSA. Trimming cost V 4 bases and J 6 bases; bases outside gene matches: 9. This CDR3 reads CASSSTGGRQAEAFF. The CDR3 region has the DNA TGTGCCAGCAGCTCGACAGGGGGGAGGCAAGCTGAAGCTTTCTTT.

The chain combines TRBV10-3 with TRBJ2-5; the match to TRBD1 covers 11 bases. CDR3 size: 16 residues. V shed 10 bases and J 5 bases; nucleotides not matched to a gene: 15. Per germline, CDR1 ENHRY and CDR2 SYGVKD. This CDR3 reads CASTLRTGGLPETQYF. CDR3 sequence (DNA): TGTGCCAGCACTCTTAGGACAGGGGGCTTGCCTGAGACCCAGTACTTC.

V is TRBV7-9 and J is TRBJ2-3; D is perhaps TRBD2 (6 bases). CDR1 is SEHNR, CDR2 FQNEAQ, per germline (reference sequence). The V gene lost 7 bases and the J gene lost 0 bases, with 17 bases spanning the gap. CDR3 length: 16 residues. CDR3 DNA sequence: TGTGCCAGCACCCCTTGGCGGGGTCAAAGCACAGATACGCAGTATTTT. Its protein is CASTPWRGQSTDTQYF. Combining the CDR3 with reference TRBV7-9 and TRBJ2-3 gives the whole variable domain DTGVSQNPRHKITKRGQNVTFRCDPISEHNRLYWYRQTLGQGPEFLTYFQNEAQLEKSRLLSDRFSAERPKGSFSTLEIQRTEQGDSAMYLCASTPWRGQSTDTQYFGPGTRLTVL.